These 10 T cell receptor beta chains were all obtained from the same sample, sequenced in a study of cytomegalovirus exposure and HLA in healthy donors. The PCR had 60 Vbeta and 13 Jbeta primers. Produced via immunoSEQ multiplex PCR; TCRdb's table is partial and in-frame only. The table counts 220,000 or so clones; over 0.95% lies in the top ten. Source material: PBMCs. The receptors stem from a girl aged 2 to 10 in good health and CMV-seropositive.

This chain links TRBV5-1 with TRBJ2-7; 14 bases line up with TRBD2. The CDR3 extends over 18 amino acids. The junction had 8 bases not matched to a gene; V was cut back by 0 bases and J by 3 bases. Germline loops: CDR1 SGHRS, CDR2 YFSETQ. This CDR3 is CASSLAGLAGVRDYEQYF. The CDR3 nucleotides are TGCGCCAGCAGCTTGGCGGGACTAGCGGGAGTAAGGGACTACGAGCAGTACTTC. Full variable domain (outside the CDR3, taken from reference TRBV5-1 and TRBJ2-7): KAGVTQTPRYLIKTRGQQVTLSCSPISGHRSVSWYQQTPGQGLQFLFEYFSETQRNKGNFPGRFSGRQFSNSRSEMNVSTLELGDSALYLCASSLAGLAGVRDYEQYFGPGTRLTVT.

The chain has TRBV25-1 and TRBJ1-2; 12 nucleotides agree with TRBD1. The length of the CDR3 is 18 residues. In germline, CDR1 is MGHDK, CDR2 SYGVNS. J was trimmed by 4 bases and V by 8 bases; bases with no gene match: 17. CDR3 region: CASAPAGTGGEVGYGYTF. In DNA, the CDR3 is TGTGCCAGCGCCCCCGCCGGGACAGGGGGCGAGGTAGGCTATGGCTACACCTTC.

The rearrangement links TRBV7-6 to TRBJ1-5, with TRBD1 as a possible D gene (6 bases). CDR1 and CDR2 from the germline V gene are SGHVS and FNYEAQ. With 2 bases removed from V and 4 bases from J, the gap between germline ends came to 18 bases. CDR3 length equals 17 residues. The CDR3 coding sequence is TGTGCCAGCAGCTTACTAGGGGGGGGACGCGGGAATCAGCCCCAGCATTTT. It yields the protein CASSLLGGGRGNQPQHF. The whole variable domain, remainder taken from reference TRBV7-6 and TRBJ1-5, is GAGVSQSPRYKVTKRGQDVALRCDPISGHVSLYWYRQALGQGPEFLTYFNYEAQQDKSGLPNDRFSAERPEGSISTLTIQRTEQRDSAMYRCASSLLGGGRGNQPQHFGDGTRLSIL.

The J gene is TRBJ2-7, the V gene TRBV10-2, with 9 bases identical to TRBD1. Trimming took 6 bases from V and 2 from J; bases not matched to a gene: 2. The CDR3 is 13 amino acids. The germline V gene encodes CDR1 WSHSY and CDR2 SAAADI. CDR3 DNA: TGCGCCAGCAGGGGACAGGGCCCCTACGAGCAGTACTTC. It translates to CASRGQGPYEQYF.

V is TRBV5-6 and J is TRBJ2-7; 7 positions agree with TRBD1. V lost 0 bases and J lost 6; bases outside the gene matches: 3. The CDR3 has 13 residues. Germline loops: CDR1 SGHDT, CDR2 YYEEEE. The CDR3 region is CASSLEDRAEQYF. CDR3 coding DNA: TGTGCCAGCAGCTTGGAAGACAGGGCCGAGCAGTACTTC.

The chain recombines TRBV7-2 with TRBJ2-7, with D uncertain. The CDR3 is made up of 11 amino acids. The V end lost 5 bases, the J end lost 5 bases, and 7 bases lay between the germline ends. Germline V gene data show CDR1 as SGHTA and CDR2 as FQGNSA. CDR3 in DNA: TGTGCCAGCAGCGACACTGACGAGCAGTACTTC. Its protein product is CASSDTDEQYF.

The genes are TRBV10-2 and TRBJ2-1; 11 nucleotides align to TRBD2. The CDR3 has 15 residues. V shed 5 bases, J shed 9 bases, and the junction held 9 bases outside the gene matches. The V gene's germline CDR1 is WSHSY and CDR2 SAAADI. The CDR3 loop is CASSTLAGVSGEQFF. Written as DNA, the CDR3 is TGCGCCAGCAGTACACTAGCGGGAGTTTCCGGTGAGCAGTTCTTC.

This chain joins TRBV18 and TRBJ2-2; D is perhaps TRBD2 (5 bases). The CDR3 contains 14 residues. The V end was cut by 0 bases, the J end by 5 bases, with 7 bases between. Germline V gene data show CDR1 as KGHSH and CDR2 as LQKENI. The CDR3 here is CASSPPSVTGELFF. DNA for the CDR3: TGTGCCAGCTCACCACCTAGCGTGACCGGGGAGCTGTTTTTT. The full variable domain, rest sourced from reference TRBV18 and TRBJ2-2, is NAGVMQNPRHLVRRRGQEARLRCSPMKGHSHVYWYRQLPEEGLKFMVYLQKENIIDESGMPKERFSAEFPKEGPSILRIQQVVRGDSAAYFCASSPPSVTGELFFGEGSRLTVL.

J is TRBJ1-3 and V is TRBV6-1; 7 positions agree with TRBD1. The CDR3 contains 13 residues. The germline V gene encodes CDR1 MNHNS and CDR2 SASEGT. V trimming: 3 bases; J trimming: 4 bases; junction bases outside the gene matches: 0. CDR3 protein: CASSEGQGNTIYF. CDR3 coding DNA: TGTGCCAGCAGTGAGGGACAGGGAAACACCATATATTTT.

This CDR3 is CASSGGQLANEQFF. As DNA, the CDR3 is TGTGCCAGCAGCGGGGGACAGTTGGCCAATGAGCAGTTCTTC. The V and J genes are TRBV6-4 and TRBJ2-1; perhaps TRBD1 as D (7 bases). Germline V gene data show CDR1 as MRHNA and CDR2 as SNTAGT. This CDR3 comprises 14 residues. The V end was cut by 6 bases, the J end by 6 bases, with 15 bases between.